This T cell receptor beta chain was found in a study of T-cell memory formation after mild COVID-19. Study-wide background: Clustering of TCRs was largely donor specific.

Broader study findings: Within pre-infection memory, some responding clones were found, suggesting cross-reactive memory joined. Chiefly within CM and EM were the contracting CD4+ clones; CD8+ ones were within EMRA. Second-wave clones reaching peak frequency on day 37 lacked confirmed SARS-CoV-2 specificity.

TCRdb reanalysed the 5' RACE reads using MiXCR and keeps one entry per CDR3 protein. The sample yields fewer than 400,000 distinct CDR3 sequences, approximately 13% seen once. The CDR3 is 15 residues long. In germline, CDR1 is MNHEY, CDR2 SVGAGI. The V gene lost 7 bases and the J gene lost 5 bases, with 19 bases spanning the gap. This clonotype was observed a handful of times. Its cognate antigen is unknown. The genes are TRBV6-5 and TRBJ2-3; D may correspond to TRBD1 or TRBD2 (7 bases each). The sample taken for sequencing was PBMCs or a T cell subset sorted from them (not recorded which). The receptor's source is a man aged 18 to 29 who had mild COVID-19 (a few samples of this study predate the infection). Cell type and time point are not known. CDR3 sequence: CASTAQGLAVDTQYF. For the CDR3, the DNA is TGTGCCAGCACCGCACAGGGGCTAGCGGTAGATACGCAGTATTTT.